This T cell receptor beta chain was captured in a study of technical replicates of blood from several donors (dated by TCRdb to about 2017). Regarding this clone: It has no known antigen specificity. Within one base of it there is no much larger clone, and no base qualities were kept.

Receptor libraries were prepared by the immunoSEQ multiplex PCR assay. TCRdb stores this immuneACCESS table with in-frame sequences only. Part of the clones is absent; in the studies checked, under half of the shortfall reflects unresolved V genes, and no reason is known for the rest. The sample table records under 95,000 clones; less than 95% of these occur just once. The ten largest clones capture less than 0.3% of the sample. Taken from cysteine to phenylalanine, the CDR3 has 14 residues. The CDR3 DNA has 42 bases and is translated from base 1. V loses 4 bases at its end and J loses 7 bases; junction bases beyond the gene matches: 7. CDR1 and CDR2 are read off the germline V gene as SNHLY and FYNNEI.

Sequencing was carried out using T cells isolated from PBMCs. This TCR came from a human donor in good health. The rearrangement joined TRBV2 to TRBJ2-5; 9 central bases correspond to TRBD2. The CDR3 reads CASSGLAVSGTQYF. The nucleotide sequence reads TGTGCCAGCAGTGGACTAGCGGTTTCAGGGACCCAGTACTTC.